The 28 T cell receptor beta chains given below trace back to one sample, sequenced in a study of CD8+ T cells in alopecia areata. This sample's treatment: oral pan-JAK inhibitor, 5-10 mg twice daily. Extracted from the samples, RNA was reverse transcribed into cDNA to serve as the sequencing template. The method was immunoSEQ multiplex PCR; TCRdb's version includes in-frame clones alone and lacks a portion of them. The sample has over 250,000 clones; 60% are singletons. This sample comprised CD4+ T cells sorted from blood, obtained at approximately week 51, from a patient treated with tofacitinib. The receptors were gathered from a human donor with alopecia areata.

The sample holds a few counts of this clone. In DNA form, the CDR3 reads TGCAGTGCAATGGGGAGCTATGGCTACACCTTC. Translating it yields CSAMGSYGYTF. The chain combines TRBV20-1 with TRBJ1-2; unclear D gene. The CDR3 extends over 11 amino acids. Germline V gives CDR1 DFQATT, CDR2 SNEGSKA (reference sequence). V was shortened by 6 bases and J by 4 bases, with 9 bases between the two germline ends.

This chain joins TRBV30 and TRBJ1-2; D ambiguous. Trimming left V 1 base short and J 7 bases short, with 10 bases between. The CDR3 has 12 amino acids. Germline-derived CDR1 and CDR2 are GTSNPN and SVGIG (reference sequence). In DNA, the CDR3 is TGTGCCTGGAGTGGTCGGGCACCTGGCTACACCTTC. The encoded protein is CAWSGRAPGYTF.

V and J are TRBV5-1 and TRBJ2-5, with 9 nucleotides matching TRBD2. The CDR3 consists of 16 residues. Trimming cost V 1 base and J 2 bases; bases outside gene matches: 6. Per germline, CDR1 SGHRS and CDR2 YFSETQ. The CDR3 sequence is CASSLFLAGIQETQYF. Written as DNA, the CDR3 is TGCGCCAGCAGCTTGTTTCTAGCGGGGATACAAGAGACCCAGTACTTC. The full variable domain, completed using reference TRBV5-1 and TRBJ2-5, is KAGVTQTPRYLIKTRGQQVTLSCSPISGHRSVSWYQQTPGQGLQFLFEYFSETQRNKGNFPGRFSGRQFSNSRSEMNVSTLELGDSALYLCASSLFLAGIQETQYFGPGTRLLVL.

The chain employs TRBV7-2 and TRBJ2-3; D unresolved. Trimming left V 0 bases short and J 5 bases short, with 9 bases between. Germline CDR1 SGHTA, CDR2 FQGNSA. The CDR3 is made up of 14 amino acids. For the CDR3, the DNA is TGTGCCAGCAGCTTAGCGGGTCCAGAAGATACGCAGTATTTT. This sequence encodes CASSLAGPEDTQYF.

As DNA, the CDR3 is TGTGCCAGCAGCTTTAGACGGGAGAACACTGAAGCTTTCTTT. Residues: CASSFRRENTEAFF. This sequence joins TRBV5-4 and TRBJ1-1, with D unclear. Germline CDR1 SGHNT, CDR2 YYREEE (reference sequence). The germline V and J ends were trimmed by 2 bases and 1 base, with 9 bases remaining between them. The length of the CDR3 is 14 residues.

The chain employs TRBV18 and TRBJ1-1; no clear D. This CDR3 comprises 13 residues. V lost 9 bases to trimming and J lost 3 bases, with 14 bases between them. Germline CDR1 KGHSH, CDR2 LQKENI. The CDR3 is CASIFGLDTEAFF. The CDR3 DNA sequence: TGTGCCAGTATCTTTGGGTTGGACACTGAAGCTTTCTTT.

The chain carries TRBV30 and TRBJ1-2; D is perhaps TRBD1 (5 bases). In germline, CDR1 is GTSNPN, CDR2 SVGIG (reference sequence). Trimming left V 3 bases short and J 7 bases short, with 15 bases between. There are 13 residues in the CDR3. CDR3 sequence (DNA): TGTGCCTGGAGAGAGCCGGGGACGGGTGGCTACACCTTC. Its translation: CAWREPGTGGYTF.

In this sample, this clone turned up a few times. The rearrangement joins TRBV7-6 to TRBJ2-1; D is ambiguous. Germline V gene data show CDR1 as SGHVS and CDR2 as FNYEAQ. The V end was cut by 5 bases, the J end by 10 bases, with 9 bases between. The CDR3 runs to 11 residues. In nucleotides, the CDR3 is TGTGCCAGCAGCCCAGGCCTAGAGCAGTTCTTC. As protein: CASSPGLEQFF.

The CDR3 nucleotides are TGTGCCAGCTCACCAGCAATGGGGAATTACGAGCAGTACTTC. Encoded protein: CASSPAMGNYEQYF. This chain joins TRBV18 and TRBJ2-7; D not certain. Per the germline V gene, CDR1 is KGHSH and CDR2 is LQKENI. The CDR3 runs 14 residues. V lost 2 bases to trimming and J lost 4 bases, with 12 bases between them.

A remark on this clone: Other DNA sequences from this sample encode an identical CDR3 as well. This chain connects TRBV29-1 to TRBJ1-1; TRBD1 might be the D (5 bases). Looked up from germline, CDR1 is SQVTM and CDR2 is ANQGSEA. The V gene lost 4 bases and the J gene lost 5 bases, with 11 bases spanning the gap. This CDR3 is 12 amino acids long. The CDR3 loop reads CSVAGANTEAFF. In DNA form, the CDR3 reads TGCAGCGTTGCCGGGGCCAATACTGAAGCTTTCTTT.

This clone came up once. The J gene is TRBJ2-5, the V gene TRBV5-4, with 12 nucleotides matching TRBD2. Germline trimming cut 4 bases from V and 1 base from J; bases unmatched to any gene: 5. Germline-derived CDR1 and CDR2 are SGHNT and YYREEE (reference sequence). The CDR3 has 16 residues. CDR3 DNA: TGTGCCAGCAGCCGTCCTAGCGGGGGGGCCCAAGAGACCCAGTACTTC. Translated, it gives CASSRPSGGAQETQYF.

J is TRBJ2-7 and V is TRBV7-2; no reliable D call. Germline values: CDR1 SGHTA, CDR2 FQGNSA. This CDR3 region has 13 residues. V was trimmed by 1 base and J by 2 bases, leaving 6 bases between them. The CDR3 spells CASSLDTTYEQYF. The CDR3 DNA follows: TGTGCCAGCAGCTTAGACACAACCTACGAGCAGTACTTC.

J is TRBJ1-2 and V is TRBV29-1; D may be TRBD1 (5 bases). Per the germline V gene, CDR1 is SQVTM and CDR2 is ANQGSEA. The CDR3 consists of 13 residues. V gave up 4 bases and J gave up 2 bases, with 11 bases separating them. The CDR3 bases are TGCAGCGTTGGGAGGGACCCAAACTATGGCTACACCTTC. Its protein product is CSVGRDPNYGYTF.

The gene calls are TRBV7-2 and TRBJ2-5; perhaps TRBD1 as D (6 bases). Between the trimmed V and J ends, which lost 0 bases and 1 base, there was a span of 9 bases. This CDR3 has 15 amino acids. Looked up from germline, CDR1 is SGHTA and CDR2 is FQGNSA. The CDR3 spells CASSLAGAGQETQYF. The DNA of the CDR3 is TGTGCCAGCAGCTTAGCGGGGGCGGGCCAAGAGACCCAGTACTTC.

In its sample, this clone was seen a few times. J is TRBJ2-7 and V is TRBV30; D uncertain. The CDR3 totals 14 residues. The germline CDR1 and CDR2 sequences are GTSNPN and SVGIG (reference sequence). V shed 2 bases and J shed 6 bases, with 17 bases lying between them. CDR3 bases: TGTGCCTGGAGTACGACACCGGAGAGGTCCGAGCAGTACTTC. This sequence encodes CAWSTTPERSEQYF. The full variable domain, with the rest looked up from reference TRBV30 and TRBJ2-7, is SQTIHQWPATLVQPVGSPLSLECTVEGTSNPNLYWYRQAAGRGLQLLFYSVGIGQISSEVPQNLSASRPQDRQFILSSKKLLLSDSGFYLCAWSTTPERSEQYFGPGTRLTVT.

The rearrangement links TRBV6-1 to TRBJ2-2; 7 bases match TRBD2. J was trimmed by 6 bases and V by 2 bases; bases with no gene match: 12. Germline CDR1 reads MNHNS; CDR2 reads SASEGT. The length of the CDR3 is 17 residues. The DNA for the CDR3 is TGTGCCAGCAGTGAACGCGGAGGACTAGAGCGGGCCGGGGAGCTGTTTTTT. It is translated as CASSERGGLERAGELFF.

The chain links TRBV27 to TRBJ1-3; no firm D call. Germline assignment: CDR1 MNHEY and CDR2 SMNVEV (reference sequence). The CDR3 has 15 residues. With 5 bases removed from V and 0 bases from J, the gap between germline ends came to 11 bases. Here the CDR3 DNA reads TGTGCCAGCAGTCCCTCGGGGATCTCTGGAAACACCATATATTTT. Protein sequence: CASSPSGISGNTIYF.

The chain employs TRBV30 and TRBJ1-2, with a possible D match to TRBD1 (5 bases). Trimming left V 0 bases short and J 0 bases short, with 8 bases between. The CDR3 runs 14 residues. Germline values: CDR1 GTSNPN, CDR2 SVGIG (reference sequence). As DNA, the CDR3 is TGTGCCTGGAGTGTACAGGTTCCTAACTATGGCTACACCTTC. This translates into CAWSVQVPNYGYTF. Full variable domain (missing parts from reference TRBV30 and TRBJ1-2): SQTIHQWPATLVQPVGSPLSLECTVEGTSNPNLYWYRQAAGRGLQLLFYSVGIGQISSEVPQNLSASRPQDRQFILSSKKLLLSDSGFYLCAWSVQVPNYGYTFGSGTRLTVV.

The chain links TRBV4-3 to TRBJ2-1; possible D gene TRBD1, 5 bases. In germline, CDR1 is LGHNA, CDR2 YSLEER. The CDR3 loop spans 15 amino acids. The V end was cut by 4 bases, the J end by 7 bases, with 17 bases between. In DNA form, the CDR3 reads TGCGCCAGCAGCCGCGGACAAGTCCAAGGGAATGAGCAGTTCTTC. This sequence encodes CASSRGQVQGNEQFF.

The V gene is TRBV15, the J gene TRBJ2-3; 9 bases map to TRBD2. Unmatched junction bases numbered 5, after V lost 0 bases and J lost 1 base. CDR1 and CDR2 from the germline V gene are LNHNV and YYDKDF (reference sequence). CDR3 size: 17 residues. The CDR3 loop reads CATSRDRASGGTDTQYF. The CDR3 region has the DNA TGTGCCACCAGCAGAGATCGTGCTAGCGGGGGCACAGATACGCAGTATTTT.

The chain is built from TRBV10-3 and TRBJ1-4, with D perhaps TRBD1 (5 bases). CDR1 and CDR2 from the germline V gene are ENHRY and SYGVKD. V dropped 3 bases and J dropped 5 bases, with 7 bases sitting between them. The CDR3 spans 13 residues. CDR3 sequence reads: CAISDRANEKLFF. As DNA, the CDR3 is TGTGCCATCAGTGACAGGGCGAATGAAAAACTGTTTTTT.

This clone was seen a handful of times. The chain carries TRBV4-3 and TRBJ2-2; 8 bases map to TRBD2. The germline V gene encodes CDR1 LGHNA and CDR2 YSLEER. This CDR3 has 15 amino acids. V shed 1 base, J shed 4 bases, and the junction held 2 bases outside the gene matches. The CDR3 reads CASSQAGTSTGELFF. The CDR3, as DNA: TGCGCCAGCAGCCAAGCCGGGACTAGCACCGGGGAGCTGTTTTTT.

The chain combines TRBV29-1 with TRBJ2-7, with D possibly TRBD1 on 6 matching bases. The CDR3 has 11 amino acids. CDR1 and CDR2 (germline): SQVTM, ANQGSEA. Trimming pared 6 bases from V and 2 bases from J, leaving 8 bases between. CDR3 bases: TGCAGCGTCAGGACAGCCTACGAGCAGTACTTC. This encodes CSVRTAYEQYF.

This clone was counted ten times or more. This CDR3 is CASSDGWTGQGEQFF. CDR3 DNA: TGCGCCAGCAGCGACGGATGGACAGGGCAGGGTGAGCAGTTCTTC. J is TRBJ2-1 and V is TRBV5-1; 8 bases are shared with TRBD1. Germline assignment: CDR1 SGHRS and CDR2 YFSETQ. This CDR3 is 15 amino acids long. Germline trimming cut 4 bases from V and 9 bases from J; bases unmatched to any gene: 12.

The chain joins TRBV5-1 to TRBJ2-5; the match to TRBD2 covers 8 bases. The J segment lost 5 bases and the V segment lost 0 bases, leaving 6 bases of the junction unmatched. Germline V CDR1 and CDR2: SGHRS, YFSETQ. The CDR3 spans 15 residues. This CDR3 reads CASSLASGGRETQYF. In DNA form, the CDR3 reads TGCGCCAGCAGCTTGGCCAGCGGGGGACGGGAGACCCAGTACTTC.

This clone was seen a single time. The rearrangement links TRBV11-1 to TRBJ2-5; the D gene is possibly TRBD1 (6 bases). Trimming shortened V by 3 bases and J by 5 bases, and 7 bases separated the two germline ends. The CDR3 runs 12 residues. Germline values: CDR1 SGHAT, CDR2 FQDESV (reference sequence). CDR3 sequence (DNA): TGTGCCAGCAGCTTTAGGGGGGAGACCCAGTACTTC. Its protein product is CASSFRGETQYF.

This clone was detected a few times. The CDR3 spells CASGPGVGISPLHF. CDR3 coding DNA: TGTGCCAGCGGCCCCGGGGTGGGAATTTCACCCCTCCACTTT. This sequence joins TRBV6-5 and TRBJ1-6; D is uncertain. V was trimmed by 8 bases and J by 9 bases, leaving 17 bases between them. Germline V gene data show CDR1 as MNHEY and CDR2 as SVGAGI. The CDR3 is made up of 14 amino acids.

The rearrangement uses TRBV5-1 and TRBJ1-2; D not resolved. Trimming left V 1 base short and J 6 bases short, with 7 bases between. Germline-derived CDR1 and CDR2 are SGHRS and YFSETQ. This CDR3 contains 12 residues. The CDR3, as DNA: TGCGCCAGCAGCTTGTGGCAAGATGGCTACACCTTC. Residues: CASSLWQDGYTF.